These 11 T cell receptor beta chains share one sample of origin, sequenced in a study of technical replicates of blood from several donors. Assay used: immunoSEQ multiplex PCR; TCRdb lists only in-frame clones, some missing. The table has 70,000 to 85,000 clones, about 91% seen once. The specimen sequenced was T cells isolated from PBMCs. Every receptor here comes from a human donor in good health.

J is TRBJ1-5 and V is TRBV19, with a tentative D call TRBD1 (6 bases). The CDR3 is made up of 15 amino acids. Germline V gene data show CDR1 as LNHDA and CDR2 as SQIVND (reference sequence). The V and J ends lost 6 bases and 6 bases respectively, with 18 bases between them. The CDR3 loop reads CASSPPLGQLQPQHF. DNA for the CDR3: TGTGCCAGTAGCCCACCTCTAGGACAGCTTCAGCCCCAGCATTTT.

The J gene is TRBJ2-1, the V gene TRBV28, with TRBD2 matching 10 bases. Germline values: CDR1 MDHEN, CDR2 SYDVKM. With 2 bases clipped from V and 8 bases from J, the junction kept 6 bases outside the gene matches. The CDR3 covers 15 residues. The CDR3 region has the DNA TGTGCCAGCAGTTTAAGGTCACTAGCGGGACATGAGCAGTTCTTC. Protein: CASSLRSLAGHEQFF.

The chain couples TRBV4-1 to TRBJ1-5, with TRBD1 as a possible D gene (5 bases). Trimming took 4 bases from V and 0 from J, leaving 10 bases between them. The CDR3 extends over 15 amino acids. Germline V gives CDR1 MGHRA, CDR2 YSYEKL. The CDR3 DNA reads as TGCGCCAGCAGCCCATTTGGGGCTAGCAATCAGCCCCAGCATTTT. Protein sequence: CASSPFGASNQPQHF.

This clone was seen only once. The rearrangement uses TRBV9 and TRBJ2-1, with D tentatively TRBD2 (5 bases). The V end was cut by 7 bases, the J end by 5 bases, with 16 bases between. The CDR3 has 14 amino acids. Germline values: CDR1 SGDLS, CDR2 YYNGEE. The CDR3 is CASGAGGLNNEQFF. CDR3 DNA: TGTGCCAGCGGCGCCGGCGGGCTAAACAATGAGCAGTTCTTC.

In DNA form, the CDR3 reads TGCAGCGTTGTGAAGCAAGAGGGATATGGCTACACCTTC. It codes for CSVVKQEGYGYTF. The gene calls are TRBV29-1 and TRBJ1-2; D not certain. The CDR3 sequence is 13 residues long. Trimming pared 4 bases from V and 5 bases from J, leaving 14 bases between. Germline V gives CDR1 SQVTM, CDR2 ANQGSEA.

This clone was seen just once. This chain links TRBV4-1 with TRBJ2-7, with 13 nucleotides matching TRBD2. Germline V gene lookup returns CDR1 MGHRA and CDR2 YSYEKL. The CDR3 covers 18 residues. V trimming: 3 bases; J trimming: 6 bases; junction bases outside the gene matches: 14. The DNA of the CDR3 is TGCGCCAGCAGCCAGACCGGGACTAGCGGGACCCACCTTTCCGAGCAGTACTTC. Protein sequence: CASSQTGTSGTHLSEQYF.

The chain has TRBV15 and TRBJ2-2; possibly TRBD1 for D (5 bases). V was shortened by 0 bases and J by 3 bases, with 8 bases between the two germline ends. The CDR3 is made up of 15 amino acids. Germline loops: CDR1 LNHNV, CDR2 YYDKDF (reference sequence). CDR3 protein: CATSRDRVYTGELFF. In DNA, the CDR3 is TGTGCCACCAGCAGAGACAGGGTTTACACCGGGGAGCTGTTTTTT.

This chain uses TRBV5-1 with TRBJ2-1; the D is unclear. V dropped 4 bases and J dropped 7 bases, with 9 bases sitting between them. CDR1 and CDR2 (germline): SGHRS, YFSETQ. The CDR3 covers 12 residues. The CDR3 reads CASSPGENEQFF. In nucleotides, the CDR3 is TGCGCCAGCAGCCCCGGAGAGAATGAGCAGTTCTTC.

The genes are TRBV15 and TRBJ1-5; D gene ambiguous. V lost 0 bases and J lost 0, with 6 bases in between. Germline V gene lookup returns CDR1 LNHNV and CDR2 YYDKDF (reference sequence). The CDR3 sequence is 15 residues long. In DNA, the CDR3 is TGTGCCACCAGCAGAGACAGATATAGCAATCAGCCCCAGCATTTT. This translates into CATSRDRYSNQPQHF. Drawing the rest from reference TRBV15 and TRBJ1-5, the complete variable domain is DAMVIQNPRYQVTQFGKPVTLSCSQTLNHNVMYWYQQKSSQAPKLLFHYYDKDFNNEADTPDNFQSRRPNTSFCFLDIRSPGLGDTAMYLCATSRDRYSNQPQHFGDGTRLSIL.

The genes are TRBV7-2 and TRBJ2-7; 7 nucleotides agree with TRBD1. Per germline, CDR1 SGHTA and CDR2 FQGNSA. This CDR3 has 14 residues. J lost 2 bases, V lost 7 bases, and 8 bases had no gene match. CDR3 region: CASTLRDSPYEQYF. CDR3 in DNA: TGTGCCAGCACCCTGAGGGACAGCCCCTACGAGCAGTACTTC.

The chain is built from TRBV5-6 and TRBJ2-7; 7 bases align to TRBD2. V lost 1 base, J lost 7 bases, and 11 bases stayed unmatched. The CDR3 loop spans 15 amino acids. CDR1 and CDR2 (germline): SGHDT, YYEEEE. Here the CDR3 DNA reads TGTGCCAGCAGCTTGAAGTTAGCGGGCCCTGTGGAGCAGTACTTC. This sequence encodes CASSLKLAGPVEQYF.